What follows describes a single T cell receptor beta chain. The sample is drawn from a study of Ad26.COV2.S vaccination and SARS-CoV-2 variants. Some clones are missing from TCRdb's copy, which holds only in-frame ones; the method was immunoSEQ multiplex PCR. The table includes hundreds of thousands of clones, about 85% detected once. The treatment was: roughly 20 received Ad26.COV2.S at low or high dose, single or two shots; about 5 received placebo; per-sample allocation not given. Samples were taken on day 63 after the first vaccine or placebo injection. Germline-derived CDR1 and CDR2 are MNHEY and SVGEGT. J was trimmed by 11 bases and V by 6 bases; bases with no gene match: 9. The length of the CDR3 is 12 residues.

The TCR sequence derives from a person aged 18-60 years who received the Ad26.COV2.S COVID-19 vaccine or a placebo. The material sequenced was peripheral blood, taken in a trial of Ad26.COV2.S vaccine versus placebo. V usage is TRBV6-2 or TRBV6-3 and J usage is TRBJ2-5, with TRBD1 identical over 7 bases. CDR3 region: CASSQAGGSQYF. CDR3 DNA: TGTGCCAGCAGCCAAGCAGGGGGTAGTCAGTACTTC.